This T cell receptor (beta chain) was obtained from a study of cytomegalovirus exposure and HLA in healthy donors. About the research overall: Assignment to the Caucasian-associated ancestry cluster applied to around 82% of the 350 to 500 genotyped donors.

Primers for the PCR totalled 60 Vbeta and 13 Jbeta. The table came from immunoSEQ multiplex PCR; TCRdb's copy has only in-frame clones and leaves some out. The sample shows 150,000 to 200,000 clones, around 77% of them seen only once. Germline CDR1 is SNHLY and CDR2 is FYNNEI. The CDR3 is 13 amino acids. V trimming: 9 bases; J trimming: 4 bases; junction bases outside the gene matches: 7. This receptor was taken from a woman aged 25 to 39 in good health and CMV-seronegative. Sequencing used PBMCs. V gene TRBV2 combines with J gene TRBJ2-3; 7 nucleotides line up with TRBD2. CDR3 in DNA: TGTGCCAGTGGCCTAGGGAGGGCAGATACGCAGTATTTT. Its protein is CASGLGRADTQYF.